The clone carrying this TCR beta chain turned up a few times. The V segment lost 0 bases and the J segment 7 bases; nucleotides outside the gene matches: 2. Germline V lookup: CDR1 SGHTA, CDR2 FQGNSA. The CDR3 has 15 residues. These data come from a study of blood T cell repertoires in COVID-19. For the study at large: The United States, Italy and Spain were the sources of the acute and convalescent COVID-19 samples. In each case, the material was cDNA or gDNA derived from T cells, B-cell-depleted T cells, or PBMCs.

Clones were read by immunoSEQ multiplex PCR, and TCRdb kept only the in-frame ones, dropping some. The data contain 250,000 to 300,000 clones, 86% of them singletons. The chain links TRBV7-2 to TRBJ1-6, with 8 nucleotides matching TRBD1. The sequenced material came from PBMCs or T cells enriched from blood (not recorded which). This TCR came from a man aged 18-30 years who had recovered from COVID-19. CDR3 protein: CASSLADRVNSPLHF. The CDR3 DNA sequence: TGTGCCAGCAGCTTAGCGGACAGGGTAAATTCACCCCTCCACTTT.